The 6 T cell receptor beta chains below all came from one sample that was sequenced in a study of blood T cell repertoires in COVID-19 (TCRdb year 2020). Receptor amplification or capture employed the immunoSEQ multiplex PCR assay. Drawn from immuneACCESS, this table holds only the in-frame rearrangements with V and J called that TCRdb kept. Clones are partly lost; checked studies trace under half to an unresolved V gene and leave the rest unexplained. Here the sample has around 76,000 clones; more than 70% occur a single time. The ten most abundant clones make up around 13% of the sample. The sample comprised peripheral blood. The receptors here all came from a man aged 45-65 years with COVID-19, enrolled during active disease.

The chain is built from TRBV30 and TRBJ2-6, with 7 bases matching TRBD1. V dropped 5 bases and J dropped 2; count of bases not matched to a gene: 9. Looked up from germline, CDR1 is GTSNPN and CDR2 is SVGIG (reference sequence). This CDR3 has 16 amino acids. As DNA, the CDR3 is TGTGCCTGGGAGGACAGGAGATCTACTGGGGCCAACGTCCTGACTTTC. Residues: CAWEDRRSTGANVLTF.

In its sample, this clone was seen a few times. The chain carries TRBV6-2 or TRBV6-3 and TRBJ2-1, with 9 bases lining up with TRBD1. The junction had 3 bases not matched to a gene; V was cut back by 2 bases and J by 7 bases. Germline CDR1 and CDR2: MNHEY and SVGEGT. The CDR3 is 14 amino acids. The chain's CDR3 is CASSYGTGWNEQFF. CDR3 nucleotides: TGTGCCAGCAGTTACGGGACAGGGTGGAATGAGCAGTTCTTC.

The chain uses TRBV2 and TRBJ2-7, with 10 bases matching TRBD1. CDR1 is SNHLY, CDR2 FYNNEI, per germline. There are 15 residues in the CDR3. The ends lost 6 bases at V and 1 base at J; junction bases unmatched: 6. The CDR3 here is CASRMDRGESYEQYF. The CDR3 nucleotides read TGTGCCAGCAGGATGGACAGGGGGGAGTCCTACGAGCAGTACTTC.

This chain links TRBV5-4 with TRBJ2-7, with D perhaps TRBD2 (6 bases). The CDR3 is made up of 17 amino acids. V lost 3 bases and J 0 bases, leaving 19 bases between the germline ends. CDR1 is SGHNT and CDR2 is YYREEE in the germline V gene (reference sequence). CDR3 sequence reads: CASSSGLSYSSSYEQYF. DNA of the CDR3: TGTGCCAGCAGCTCGGGACTGAGTTACTCAAGCTCCTACGAGCAGTACTTC.

A single count supports this clone. The chain is built from TRBV7-9 and TRBJ2-7, with D possibly TRBD1 on 7 matching bases. Germline CDR1 and CDR2: SEHNR and FQNEAQ (reference sequence). Trimming removed 1 base at V and 2 bases at J, with 12 bases between. The CDR3 runs to 15 residues. Written as DNA, the CDR3 is TGTGCCAGCAGCTTAGAGGGGGCGGGACCCTACGAGCAGTACTTC. Its translation: CASSLEGAGPYEQYF.

The rearrangement joins TRBV7-9 to TRBJ2-1; 7 bases line up with TRBD1. The CDR3 totals 15 residues. The germline gives CDR1 SEHNR, CDR2 FQNEAQ (reference sequence). J was trimmed by 1 base and V by 4 bases; bases with no gene match: 4. CDR3 sequence: CASSSLQGSYNEQFF. CDR3 nucleotide sequence: TGTGCCAGCAGCTCACTACAGGGGTCCTACAATGAGCAGTTCTTC.